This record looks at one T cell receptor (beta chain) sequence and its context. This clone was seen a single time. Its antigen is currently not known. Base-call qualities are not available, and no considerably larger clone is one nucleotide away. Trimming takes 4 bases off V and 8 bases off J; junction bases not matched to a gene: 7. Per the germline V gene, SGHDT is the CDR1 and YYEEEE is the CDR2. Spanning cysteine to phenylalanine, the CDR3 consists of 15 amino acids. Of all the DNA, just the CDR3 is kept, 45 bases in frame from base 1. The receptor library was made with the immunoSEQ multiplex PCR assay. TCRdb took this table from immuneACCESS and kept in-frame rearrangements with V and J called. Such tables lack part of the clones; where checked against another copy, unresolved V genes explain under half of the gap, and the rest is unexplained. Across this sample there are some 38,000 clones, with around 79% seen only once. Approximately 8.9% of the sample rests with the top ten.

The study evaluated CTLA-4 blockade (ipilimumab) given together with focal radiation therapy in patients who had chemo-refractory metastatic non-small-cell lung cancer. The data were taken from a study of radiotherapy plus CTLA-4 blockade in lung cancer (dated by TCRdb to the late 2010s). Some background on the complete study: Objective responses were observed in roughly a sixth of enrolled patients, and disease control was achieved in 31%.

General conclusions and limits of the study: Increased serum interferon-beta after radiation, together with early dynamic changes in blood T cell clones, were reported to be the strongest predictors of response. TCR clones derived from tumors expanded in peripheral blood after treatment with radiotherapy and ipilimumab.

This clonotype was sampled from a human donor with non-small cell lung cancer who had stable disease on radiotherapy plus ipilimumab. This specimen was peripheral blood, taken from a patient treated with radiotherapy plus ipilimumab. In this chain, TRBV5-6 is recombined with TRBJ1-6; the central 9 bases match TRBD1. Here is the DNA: TGTGCCAGCAGCCTCCGGGACAGGGCTTATTCACCCCTCCACTTT. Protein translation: CASSLRDRAYSPLHF. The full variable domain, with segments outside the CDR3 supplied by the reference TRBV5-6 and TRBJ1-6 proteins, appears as DAGVTQSPTHLIKTRGQQVTLRCSPKSGHDTVSWYQQALGQGPQFIFQYYEEEERQRGNFPDRFSGHQFPNYSSELNVNALLLGDSALYLCASSLRDRAYSPLHFGNGTRLTVT.